This TCR beta chain was identified in a study of T cell responses to AZD1222 COVID-19 vaccine. Regarding the study as a whole: Clonal diversity may have been underestimated, and the donors were mostly white British, with more females than males. Of spike-specific TCRs, nearly half reportedly target regions left unmutated in variants. Sampling captured repertoires only after the peak T cell response.

The CDR3 is 14 amino acids. Germline V gene sequence: CDR1 LGHDT, CDR2 YNNKEL (reference sequence). The ends were cut back, 1 base at V and 5 bases at J, with 11 bases in the middle. Clones were read by immunoSEQ multiplex PCR, and TCRdb kept only the in-frame ones, dropping some. Found here are roughly 100,000 clones, around nine tenths of them singletons; the top ten hold less than 4%. Details on this clone: Its cognate antigen is unknown.

The material sequenced was peripheral blood, taken 28 days after the second dose of the MenACWY control vaccine. The clonotype originates from an adult who received the MenACWY meningococcal vaccine as a control. J is TRBJ1-2 and V is TRBV3-1 (or the pseudogene TRBV3-2); D is possibly TRBD1 (5 bases). The CDR3 loop is CASSQATVGYGYTF. In nucleotides, the CDR3 is TGTGCCAGCAGCCAAGCGACAGTTGGATATGGCTACACCTTC.